Listed below are T cell receptor beta chains from one sample, sequenced in a study of cytomegalovirus exposure and HLA in healthy donors. Using immunoSEQ multiplex PCR, the repertoire was profiled, and TCRdb retains in-frame clones only, with some absent. The table has about 150,000 clones, 70% to 90% seen once. Sequenced material: PBMCs. The receptor source for this set is a woman in her 40s in good health and CMV-seropositive. Both conserved end residues are part of each CDR3. D genes are given only for firm matches. Part of the rows lack a size; the others show once, few, many or a class for expanded clones.

D gene: -
clone size: -
J gene: TRBJ2-7
V gene: TRBV7-9
CDR3 DNA: TGTTCCAGCAGCTTGGCAGGCTCCGGGCAGTACTTC
CDR3 protein: CSSSLAGSGQYF

D gene: -
clone size: -
J gene: TRBJ1-4
V gene: TRBV6-6
CDR3 DNA: TGTGCCAGCAGTTACTTACTTGCAACTAATGAAAAACTGTTTTTT
CDR3 protein: CASSYLLATNEKLFF

D gene: TRBD1
clone size: -
J gene: TRBJ1-2
V gene: TRBV4-1
CDR3 DNA: TGCGCCAGCAGCCAAGATGGACAGGGTTTTGGCTACACCTTC
CDR3 protein: CASSQDGQGFGYTF

D gene: -
clone size: -
J gene: TRBJ2-6
V gene: TRBV30
CDR3 DNA: TGTGCCTGGAGTATGGGGCTGTGGGCAGCTGGGGCCAACGTCCTGACTTTC
CDR3 protein: CAWSMGLWAAGANVLTF

D gene: -
clone size: -
J gene: TRBJ1-1
V gene: TRBV6-5
CDR3 DNA: TGTGCCAGCAGTTACTCGTTCGAAGGGGGCACTGAAGCTTTCTTT
CDR3 protein: CASSYSFEGGTEAFF

D gene: -
clone size: once
J gene: TRBJ2-5
V gene: TRBV9
CDR3 DNA: TGTGCCAGCAGCGTAGGGATAGGGGAGGTGGAGACCCAGTACTTC
CDR3 protein: CASSVGIGEVETQYF

D gene: TRBD2
clone size: -
J gene: TRBJ2-7
V gene: TRBV7-2
CDR3 DNA: TGTGCCAGCAGCTTAATCGGGGGGGGCTACGAGCAGTACTTC
CDR3 protein: CASSLIGGGYEQYF

D gene: -
clone size: -
J gene: TRBJ2-7
V gene: TRBV2
CDR3 DNA: TGTGCCAGCACCCCGTCCGGCGGCTACGAGCAGTACTTC
CDR3 protein: CASTPSGGYEQYF

D gene: TRBD1
clone size: -
J gene: TRBJ2-7
V gene: TRBV5-1
CDR3 DNA: TGCGCCAGCAGCTCTACGGGACAGGGGCTTATCGAGCAGTACTTC
CDR3 protein: CASSSTGQGLIEQYF

D gene: TRBD2
clone size: -
J gene: TRBJ2-3
V gene: TRBV28
CDR3 DNA: TGTGCCAGCAGTTCCTATCGGGAGGCGCCAGATACGCAGTATTTT
CDR3 protein: CASSSYREAPDTQYF

D gene: TRBD2
clone size: -
J gene: TRBJ2-2
V gene: TRBV2
CDR3 DNA: TGTGCCAGCAGTGCTAGCGGAAACACCGGGGAGCTGTTTTTT
CDR3 protein: CASSASGNTGELFF

D gene: -
clone size: -
J gene: TRBJ1-3
V gene: TRBV28
CDR3 DNA: TGTGCCAGCACGGGTGCAGTGGCCGGAAACACCATATATTTT
CDR3 protein: CASTGAVAGNTIYF

D gene: TRBD1
clone size: -
J gene: TRBJ1-4
V gene: TRBV7-6
CDR3 DNA: TGTGCCAGCAGCTTAGGCAGGGGGCCCAATAACGAACTGTTTTTT
CDR3 protein: CASSLGRGPNNELFF

D gene: TRBD1
clone size: -
J gene: TRBJ2-7
V gene: TRBV11-2
CDR3 DNA: TGTGCCAGCAGCTCTCCGGACAGGCCCTACGAGCAGTACTTC
CDR3 protein: CASSSPDRPYEQYF

D gene: TRBD1
clone size: -
J gene: TRBJ1-2
V gene: TRBV11-2
CDR3 DNA: TGTGCCAGCAGCCCCGCCGGGACAGCATACTATGGCTACACCTTC
CDR3 protein: CASSPAGTAYYGYTF

D gene: TRBD1
clone size: -
J gene: TRBJ1-2
V gene: TRBV28
CDR3 DNA: TGTGCCAGCACCCCGGACAGGGGCTATGGCTACACCTTC
CDR3 protein: CASTPDRGYGYTF

D gene: -
clone size: -
J gene: TRBJ1-6
V gene: TRBV6-1
CDR3 DNA: TGTGCCAGCAGATATACAAGTTATAATTCACCCCTCCACTTT
CDR3 protein: CASRYTSYNSPLHF

D gene: -
clone size: -
J gene: TRBJ2-5
V gene: TRBV28
CDR3 DNA: TGTGCCAGCAGTCACATAGCGGAAAAAGAGACCCAGTACTTC
CDR3 protein: CASSHIAEKETQYF

D gene: -
clone size: -
J gene: TRBJ2-2
V gene: TRBV5-1
CDR3 DNA: TGCGCCAGCAGCTTGGAGGGAGCCGGTACCGGGGAGCTGTTTTTT
CDR3 protein: CASSLEGAGTGELFF

D gene: -
clone size: -
J gene: TRBJ1-5
V gene: TRBV2
CDR3 DNA: TGTGCCAGCAGTAATGACAGGTACCAGCCCCAGCATTTT
CDR3 protein: CASSNDRYQPQHF

D gene: TRBD1
clone size: -
J gene: TRBJ2-3
V gene: TRBV29-1
CDR3 DNA: TGCAGCGTAGTGGACAGGGCCCATAGCACAGATACGCAGTATTTT
CDR3 protein: CSVVDRAHSTDTQYF

D gene: -
clone size: -
J gene: TRBJ1-6
V gene: TRBV19
CDR3 DNA: TGTGCCACCGGGGGAAGCTCCTATAATTCACCCCTCCACTTT
CDR3 protein: CATGGSSYNSPLHF

D gene: -
clone size: medium-sized
J gene: TRBJ1-4
V gene: TRBV28
CDR3 DNA: TGTGCCAGCAGTTTAGGCCAGGGAAATGAAAAACTGTTTTTT
CDR3 protein: CASSLGQGNEKLFF

D gene: -
clone size: once
J gene: TRBJ1-5
V gene: TRBV6-5
CDR3 DNA: TGTGCCAGCAGGAACGCAGGGGAAGGCAATCAGCCCCAGCATTTT
CDR3 protein: CASRNAGEGNQPQHF

D gene: TRBD2
clone size: once
J gene: TRBJ2-3
V gene: TRBV30
CDR3 DNA: TGTGCCTGGAGTCGACTAGCGGGGGCAGATACGCAGTATTTT
CDR3 protein: CAWSRLAGADTQYF

D gene: TRBD2
clone size: -
J gene: TRBJ2-3
V gene: TRBV5-1
CDR3 DNA: TGCGCCAGCAGCTTGGTAGCGGGGTCAGATACGCAGTATTTT
CDR3 protein: CASSLVAGSDTQYF

D gene: TRBD2
clone size: -
J gene: TRBJ2-3
V gene: TRBV13
CDR3 DNA: TGTGCCAGCAGCCCGGACCCTAGCGGGGGAGGCACAGATACGCAGTATTTT
CDR3 protein: CASSPDPSGGGTDTQYF

D gene: -
clone size: -
J gene: TRBJ1-2
V gene: TRBV4-2
CDR3 DNA: TGTGCCAGCAGCCCGACCCCGGGGGGTGACTATGGCTACACCTTC
CDR3 protein: CASSPTPGGDYGYTF

D gene: -
clone size: -
J gene: TRBJ1-5
V gene: TRBV29-1
CDR3 DNA: TGCAGCGTTGGCAGGGACTTTGGTCAGCCCCAGCATTTT
CDR3 protein: CSVGRDFGQPQHF